Listed below are T cell receptor beta chains from one sample, sequenced in a study of beta chain features in type 1 diabetes. The method was immunoSEQ multiplex PCR; TCRdb's version includes in-frame clones alone and lacks a portion of them. Of hundreds of thousands of clones listed, approximately 8% are singletons. Input material: central memory CD4+ T cells from blood. The receptor source for this set is a woman younger than 30 in good health. The CDR3 runs from the conserved cysteine through the conserved F or W. D genes are given only for firm matches. Rows give clone size only sometimes, using once, few, many, or a class for an expanded clone.

clone size	D gene	V gene	J gene	CDR3 DNA	CDR3 protein
NA	NA	TRBV4-3	TRBJ2-1	TGCGCCAGCAGCCTGACTAGGCAATCATTCAGTGAGCAGTTCTTC	CASSLTRQSFSEQFF
few	NA	TRBV6-5	TRBJ2-5	TGTGCCAGCAGTAAATCAGAGACCCAGTACTTC	CASSKSETQYF
NA	NA	TRBV28	TRBJ1-2	TGTGCCAGCAGTTTCAGGGTCAGGGTTAACTATGGCTACACCTTC	CASSFRVRVNYGYTF
many	NA	TRBV28	TRBJ2-5	TGTGCCAGCAGTTTCACGTACCAAGAGACCCAGTACTTC	CASSFTYQETQYF
few	NA	TRBV5-1	TRBJ2-6	TGCGCCAGCAGCTTGCTGGGGGGTTCCACTGGTGGGGCCAACGTCCTGACTTTC	CASSLLGGSTGGANVLTF
few	TRBD1	TRBV18	TRBJ2-3	TGTGCCAGCTCACCACCTACAGGGGTGGCCACAGATACGCAGTATTTT	CASSPPTGVATDTQYF
few	NA	TRBV29-1	TRBJ2-1	TGCAGCGTTGACTTCGGGCGGGTAGACTACAATGAGCAGTTCTTC	CSVDFGRVDYNEQFF
NA	TRBD2	TRBV6-6	TRBJ2-7	TGTGCCAGCAGTCCCACTAGCGGATACGAGCAGTACTTC	CASSPTSGYEQYF
many	TRBD2	TRBV29-1	TRBJ2-7	TGCAGCGCCAAATCTAGCGGGAGGGCAAGCGAGCAGTACTTC	CSAKSSGRASEQYF
NA	TRBD1	TRBV19	TRBJ2-3	TGTGCCAGTAGTACGACAGGGGGCACAGATACGCAGTATTTT	CASSTTGGTDTQYF
NA	NA	TRBV5-4	TRBJ2-7	TGTGCCAGTACATTGGGTCCATCCTACGAGCAGTACTTC	CASTLGPSYEQYF
many	NA	TRBV6-5	TRBJ2-6	TGTGCCAGCAGACCACAGGGTTCTGGGGCCAACGTCCTGACTTTC	CASRPQGSGANVLTF
few	TRBD1	TRBV28	TRBJ1-4	TGTGCCAGCCATCCCGACAGGGGAAGATCTATCAAGGGTGAAAAACTGTTTTTT	CASHPDRGRSIKGEKLFF
few	TRBD2	TRBV7-6	TRBJ2-5	TGTGCCAGCAGCCCTTCCGGGACTAGCGGGAGAGAGACCCAGTACTTC	CASSPSGTSGRETQYF
once	TRBD2	TRBV9	TRBJ2-5	TGTGCCAGCGGGCAGGGACTAGCCGTGGGGGAGACCCAGTACTTC	CASGQGLAVGETQYF
NA	TRBD1	TRBV18	TRBJ2-4	TGTGCCAGCTCTTACACCGGGACAGGGTTTCAGTACTTC	CASSYTGTGFQYF
NA	NA	TRBV15	TRBJ1-4	TGTGCCACCACTGTCGGCCCCACGAATGAAAAACTGTTTTTT	CATTVGPTNEKLFF
few	TRBD1	TRBV4-3	TRBJ2-3	TGCGCCAGCAGCGTCAGGGGGCTGGGCACAGATACGCAGTATTTT	CASSVRGLGTDTQYF
NA	TRBD1	TRBV6-5	TRBJ1-2	TGTGCCAGCCGAGTGCAGGGACAGATCTATGGCTACACCTTC	CASRVQGQIYGYTF
NA	NA	TRBV4-3	TRBJ1-5	TGCGCCAGCAGCCAAGAGCCTTCTAGGGGGGGTCTTAGCAATCAGCCCCAGCATTTT	CASSQEPSRGGLSNQPQHF
few	TRBD1	TRBV19	TRBJ2-3	TGTGCCAGTAGTCAACCGGGACAGTCGAGGGATACGCAGTATTTT	CASSQPGQSRDTQYF
NA	NA	TRBV11-2	TRBJ2-1	TGTGCCAGCAGCTTAGTTCACCGGGACCCCCATGAGCAGTTCTTC	CASSLVHRDPHEQFF
few	NA	TRBV29-1	TRBJ2-1	TGCAGCGTTGCCAGGGTACTGGACAATGAGCAGTTCTTC	CSVARVLDNEQFF
NA	NA	TRBV7-9	TRBJ1-1	TGTGCCAGCAGCCCTAGACATCTCTCGAACACTGAAGCTTTCTTT	CASSPRHLSNTEAFF
NA	TRBD1	TRBV2	TRBJ1-2	TGTGCCAGCAGTGAAACGGTTAGGGGGCACGGCTACACCTTC	CASSETVRGHGYTF
few	TRBD2	TRBV7-8	TRBJ2-7	TGTGCCAGCACCTGGGGAACTAGCGGGAGCTCCTACGAGCAGTACTTC	CASTWGTSGSSYEQYF
NA	NA	TRBV29-1	TRBJ1-1	TGCAGCGTTGCGTCGTCGGGGTTTAACACTGAAGCTTTCTTT	CSVASSGFNTEAFF
few	NA	TRBV4-3	TRBJ1-2	TGCGCCAGCAGCCCTAATCAGCCGTACTATGGCTACACCTTC	CASSPNQPYYGYTF
NA	NA	TRBV28	TRBJ2-1	TGTGCCAGCAGTTTGGGGGGACAGCAGGGGAATGAGCAGTTCTTC	CASSLGGQQGNEQFF
NA	NA	TRBV7-9	TRBJ2-4	TGTGCCAGCAGCTTAGCTGATGGGGAGAAAAACATTCAGTACTTC	CASSLADGEKNIQYF
NA	TRBD2	TRBV7-2	TRBJ2-1	TGTGCCAGCAGCCCAGTAGCGGGAGTAAATGAGCAGTTCTTC	CASSPVAGVNEQFF
NA	NA	TRBV5-8	TRBJ2-7	TGTGCCAGCGCGCGGGACCAGGCCTTTAGTGCGGTTTACGAGCAGTACTTC	CASARDQAFSAVYEQYF
many	NA	TRBV21-1	TRBJ2-2	TGTGCCAGCAGCGAAATGCGACTAGCTCCCGGGGAGCTGTTTTTT	CASSEMRLAPGELFF
few	NA	TRBV5-1	TRBJ2-4	TGCGCCAGCAGCTTGGAGACGGGGATAGCCAAAAACATTCAGTACTTC	CASSLETGIAKNIQYF
few	TRBD1	TRBV11-2	TRBJ2-3	TGTGCCAGCAGCTTAGGACAGGGGGCGACAGATACGCAGTATTTT	CASSLGQGATDTQYF
few	TRBD1	TRBV7-2	TRBJ2-7	TGTGCCAGCAGCTTACGGCAGGGGGACGAGCAGTACTTC	CASSLRQGDEQYF
NA	TRBD2	TRBV4-3	TRBJ2-1	TGCGCCAGCAGCCAAGATATGGCGGGAGTTCTCTACAATGAGCAGTTCTTC	CASSQDMAGVLYNEQFF
few	NA	TRBV6-5	TRBJ2-5	TGTGCCAGCAGGGCCACGTTCTCTACCCAAGAGACCCAGTACTTC	CASRATFSTQETQYF
NA	TRBD2	TRBV5-1	TRBJ2-5	TGCGCCAGCAGCTTGGGAGCTAGCGGGAAAGGCGCAGAGACCCAGTACTTC	CASSLGASGKGAETQYF
few	TRBD1	TRBV6-5	TRBJ1-2	TGTGCCAGCAGTTACCAGGGGGATGGCTACACCTTC	CASSYQGDGYTF
NA	TRBD2	TRBV6-5	TRBJ2-7	TGTGCCAGCAGTTACTCTGCTAGCGGGACACCCTACGAGCAGTACTTC	CASSYSASGTPYEQYF
NA	TRBD2	TRBV15	TRBJ2-7	TGTGCCACCAGCAGAGATCGGGGGACTAGCGGCTACGAGCAGTACTTC	CATSRDRGTSGYEQYF
many	NA	TRBV19	TRBJ1-5	TGTGCCAGTAGCCGGGTCAATCAGCCCCAGCATTTT	CASSRVNQPQHF
few	NA	TRBV19	TRBJ2-5	TGTGCCAGTAATCGGTTCCCAGGGGATCAAGAGACCCAGTACTTC	CASNRFPGDQETQYF
NA	TRBD1	TRBV2	TRBJ1-1	TGTGCCAGCAGTAGGGACAGCTCAAACACTGAAGCTTTCTTT	CASSRDSSNTEAFF
NA	NA	TRBV5-1	TRBJ1-1	TGCGCCAGCAGCTTGAGGGTAGAGGGGAACACTGAAGCTTTCTTT	CASSLRVEGNTEAFF
NA	TRBD1	TRBV30	TRBJ2-7	TGTGCCTGGAGTGGGACAGGGGGCGAGCAGTACTTC	CAWSGTGGEQYF
NA	TRBD1	TRBV7-7	TRBJ2-5	TGTGCTAGCAGCCTACAGGGGGCTTCAGAGACCCAGTACTTC	CASSLQGASETQYF
NA	NA	TRBV9	TRBJ2-7	TGTGCCAGCAGCCCCACCGTAGAGGTCTCCTACGAGCAGTACTTC	CASSPTVEVSYEQYF
many	TRBD1	TRBV2	TRBJ2-7	TGTGCCAGCAGTGCAGGGGGCCCCTACGAGCAGTACTTC	CASSAGGPYEQYF
NA	NA	TRBV4-2	TRBJ2-1	TGTGCCAGCAGCCAAGAAGGGTACGGTCACAATGAGCAGTTCTTC	CASSQEGYGHNEQFF
NA	NA	TRBV7-9	TRBJ2-1	TGTGCCAGCAGCTTATTAAGCTCTCAGAATGAGCAGTTCTTC	CASSLLSSQNEQFF
NA	NA	TRBV9	TRBJ2-1	TGTGCCAGCAGCGTCGACAGAGGGGTGCAGTTCTTC	CASSVDRGVQFF
NA	TRBD1	TRBV9	TRBJ1-2	TGTGCCAGCAGCGCGGGGACAGGGTCGGCATATGGCTACACCTTC	CASSAGTGSAYGYTF
NA	NA	TRBV6-5	TRBJ2-7	TGTGCCAGCAGTTACGGGCTAGAGCCCTACGAGCAGTACTTC	CASSYGLEPYEQYF